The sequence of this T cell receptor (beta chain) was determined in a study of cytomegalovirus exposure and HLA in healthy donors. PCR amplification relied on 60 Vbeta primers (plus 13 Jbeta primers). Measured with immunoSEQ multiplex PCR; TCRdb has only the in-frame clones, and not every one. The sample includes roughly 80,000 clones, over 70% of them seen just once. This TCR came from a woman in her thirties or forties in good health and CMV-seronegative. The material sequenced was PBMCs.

CDR3 amino acids: CASSIWDTINYGYTF. Written as DNA, the CDR3 is TGTGCCAGTAGTATCTGGGACACCATTAACTATGGCTACACCTTC. The chain employs TRBV19 and TRBJ1-2; a possible D gene is TRBD1 (6 bases). Trimming shortened V by 3 bases and J by 1 base, and 12 bases separated the two germline ends. CDR1 is LNHDA and CDR2 is SQIVND in the germline V gene (reference sequence). The CDR3 is made up of 15 amino acids.